This T cell receptor beta chain appears in the sequencing data of a study of CXCR3-negative and CXCR3-positive naive CD8 T cells. Regarding this clonotype: No antigen is known for it.

With UMI labels, 5' RACE was used to prepare the TRB cDNA libraries. TCRdb reworked the 5' RACE reads into one entry per CDR3 protein, no DNA. The sample includes 55,000 to 65,000 distinct CDR3 sequences. The study, taken as a whole, reports: Naive CXCR3-positive and CXCR3-negative cells shared similar TRBV-TRBJ usage, unlike memory cells.

CDR1 and CDR2 (germline): SEHNR, FQNEAQ (reference sequence). The CDR3 totals 15 residues. A CD45RO-CCR7+CD27+CD95- profile was what naive CD8+ T cells displayed. The sequence was obtained from a human donor in good health. Some clones in this sample may be carry-over from other donors' samples. Sample: naive CXCR3- CD8+ T cells from blood. The subset: CD45RO-CCR7+CD27+CD95- naive CD8+ T cells lacking CXCR3 (TNR3-). The chain employs TRBV7-9 and TRBJ2-7; with no DNA, the TCRdb D assignment of TRBD2 cannot be verified. This CDR3 reads CASSLSSSGSDEQYF. Combining the CDR3 with reference TRBV7-9 and TRBJ2-7 gives the whole variable domain DTGVSQNPRHKITKRGQNVTFRCDPISEHNRLYWYRQTLGQGPEFLTYFQNEAQLEKSRLLSDRFSAERPKGSFSTLEIQRTEQGDSAMYLCASSLSSSGSDEQYFGPGTRLTVT.